What follows are 27 T cell receptor beta chains derived from one specimen sequenced in a study of T cell repertoires in cytomegalovirus infection (dated by TCRdb to about 2019). These receptors' targets are unknown. The data were produced on an Illumina HiSeq 1500. TCRdb took the public reads, trimmed them with fastp at Q25, ran MiXCR for clone calling and kept in-frame beta chains. Every entry covers one CDR3 protein and lists the most common genes and DNA from its rows. The table for this sample lists just under 500,000 distinct CDR3 sequences; about 33% of them were counted only once. The leading ten clones occupy under 20% of the sample. The treatment or condition label corresponds to: in vitro stimulation with specific CMV peptide epitopes to enrich CMV-specific T cells. Here the sequenced sample was cultured PBMCs, taken from culture after CMV antigen stimulation. All receptors come from a human donor in good health (CMV status not recorded). Some clones in this sample may be carry-over from other donors' samples.

In its sample, this clonotype was seen many times. This chain connects TRBV7-2 to TRBJ2-5; 16 bases are shared with TRBD2. Germline loops: CDR1 SGHTA, CDR2 FQGNSA. The V segment lost 1 base and the J segment 6 bases; nucleotides outside the gene matches: 11. The CDR3 has 19 residues. CDR3 nucleotide sequence: TGTGCCAGCAGCTTAGGAGGGACTAGCGGGAGGGCCCTCGCGAAGACCCAGTACTTC. This sequence encodes CASSLGGTSGRALAKTQYF.

The chain joins TRBV10-3 to TRBJ1-1; 9 bases are shared with TRBD1. Trimming took 6 bases from V and 2 from J; bases not matched to a gene: 4. Germline V gene data show CDR1 as ENHRY and CDR2 as SYGVKD. CDR3 size: 14 residues. CDR3 in DNA: TGTGCCATCAGCGGGGACAGGGCCAACACTGAAGCTTTCTTT. It codes for CAISGDRANTEAFF.

The V call is TRBV13, the J call TRBJ2-1; 7 bases are shared with TRBD2. The CDR3 sequence is 16 residues long. CDR1 and CDR2 (germline): PRHDT, FYEKMQ (reference sequence). Trimming removed 6 bases from V and 9 bases from J; junction bases left unmatched: 17. Here the CDR3 reads CASRQASSGLRGEQFF. The CDR3 coding sequence is TGTGCCAGCAGGCAAGCCTCTAGCGGCCTTAGGGGTGAGCAGTTCTTC.

The genes are TRBV6-6 and TRBJ2-3; TRBD2 agrees at 7 bases. V dropped 2 bases and J dropped 5; count of bases not matched to a gene: 13. This CDR3 has 17 amino acids. Germline V gene sequence: CDR1 MNHNY, CDR2 SVGAGI (reference sequence). The CDR3 sequence: CASSYGRDAAGVDTQYF. In DNA, the CDR3 is TGTGCCAGCAGTTACGGGCGGGACGCCGCGGGGGTAGATACGCAGTATTTT.

J is TRBJ1-4 and V is TRBV6-8; TRBD1 matches at 11 bases. The CDR3 has 14 residues. Germline CDR1 reads MNHGY; CDR2 reads SAAAGT. Germline trimming cut 6 bases from V and 10 bases from J; bases unmatched to any gene: 7. CDR3 region: CASSPGQGARKLFF. The CDR3 region has the DNA TGTGCCAGCAGCCCCGGACAGGGGGCGAGAAAACTGTTTTTT.

The chain has TRBV7-6 and TRBJ2-7, with a weak D call TRBD1 (5 bases). The length of the CDR3 is 15 residues. V shed 2 bases and J shed 3 bases, with 14 bases lying between them. The germline CDR1 and CDR2 sequences are SGHVS and FNYEAQ. The CDR3 spells CASSLRGNGLYEQYF. The CDR3 bases are TGTGCCAGCAGCTTAAGGGGCAACGGTCTCTACGAGCAGTACTTC.

This clonotype was seen only a few times. The V gene is TRBV28, the J gene TRBJ2-1; 7 bases fit TRBD1. Germline V gives CDR1 MDHEN, CDR2 SYDVKM. V lost 7 bases, J lost 2 bases, and 5 bases stayed unmatched. The CDR3 runs to 14 residues. CDR3 bases: TGTGCCAGCATCGGCCAGGGGGCCTACAATGAGCAGTTCTTC. It yields the protein CASIGQGAYNEQFF.

The V and J genes are TRBV7-2 and TRBJ2-5, with D tentatively TRBD2 (5 bases). Germline loops: CDR1 SGHTA, CDR2 FQGNSA. CDR3 length equals 13 residues. The V end lost 4 bases, the J end lost 7 bases, and 13 bases lay between the germline ends. CDR3 nucleotide sequence: TGTGCCAGCAGCTCGGACCACCGGGGGACCCAGTACTTC. It specifies CASSSDHRGTQYF.

This clonotype was observed a handful of times. The gene calls are TRBV29-1 and TRBJ2-7; no firm D call. V was pared by 4 bases and J by 1 base, with 8 bases between. This CDR3 has 12 amino acids. The V gene's germline CDR1 is SQVTM and CDR2 ANQGSEA. CDR3 region: CSVVVSSYEQYF. The CDR3 nucleotides are TGCAGCGTTGTTGTCAGTTCCTACGAGCAGTACTTC.

This clonotype has only a few counts. The chain uses TRBV7-2 and TRBJ2-2; 10 bases agree with TRBD2. The CDR3 runs to 14 residues. J was trimmed by 8 bases and V by 8 bases; bases with no gene match: 8. Looked up from germline, CDR1 is SGHTA and CDR2 is FQGNSA. The CDR3 DNA follows: TGTGCCAGCCAGACTAGCGGGTATCTAGGGGAGCTGTTTTTT. This codes for CASQTSGYLGELFF.

The gene calls are TRBV25-1 and TRBJ2-1; tentatively, D is TRBD2 (7 bases). In germline, CDR1 is MGHDK, CDR2 SYGVNS. The CDR3 sequence is 16 residues long. V lost 2 bases to trimming and J lost 2 bases, with 13 bases between them. The CDR3 is CASSEGGAGTYNEQFF. In DNA, the CDR3 is TGTGCCAGCAGTGAAGGGGGGGCGGGCACCTACAATGAGCAGTTCTTC.

The rearrangement joins TRBV7-9 to TRBJ2-3, with a weak D call TRBD1 (5 bases). Germline V gene lookup returns CDR1 SEHNR and CDR2 FQNEAQ (reference sequence). V dropped 4 bases and J dropped 1 base, with 15 bases sitting between them. The CDR3 is 16 amino acids. This CDR3 is CASSWTTQQGTDTQYF. CDR3 nucleotides: TGTGCCAGCAGCTGGACAACACAGCAGGGCACAGATACGCAGTATTTT.

The V and J genes are TRBV3-1 and TRBJ2-7; a possible D gene is TRBD2 (6 bases). V gave up 3 bases and J gave up 6 bases, with 15 bases separating them. Germline CDR1 is LGHDT and CDR2 is YNNKEL (reference sequence). The CDR3 length is 14 residues. In DNA form, the CDR3 reads TGTGCCAGCAGCCACAGCGGGTCCGGAGGCGAGCAGTACTTC. Encoded protein: CASSHSGSGGEQYF.

The chain is built from TRBV12-3 or TRBV12-4 and TRBJ2-1, with 8 nucleotides matching TRBD2. The length of the CDR3 is 15 residues. Losses at the gene ends were 3 bases for V and 4 bases for J; bases not matched to a gene: 5. The CDR3 loop reads CASSFKLAAYNEQFF. CDR3 sequence (DNA): TGTGCCAGCAGTTTTAAACTAGCGGCTTACAATGAGCAGTTCTTC.

The genes are TRBV7-8 and TRBJ2-7; D is unresolved. V was trimmed by 1 base and J by 0 bases, leaving 7 bases between them. Germline V gene sequence: CDR1 SGHVS, CDR2 FQNEAQ. The CDR3 loop spans 14 amino acids. CDR3 sequence reads: CASSLVVNSYEQYF. The CDR3 DNA sequence: TGTGCCAGCAGCTTAGTGGTGAACTCCTACGAGCAGTACTTC.

The J gene is TRBJ2-1, the V gene TRBV7-6, with a weak D call TRBD2 (6 bases). CDR1 and CDR2 from the germline V gene are SGHVS and FNYEAQ. The germline V and J ends were trimmed by 2 bases and 4 bases, with 12 bases remaining between them. The CDR3 runs to 15 residues. Written as DNA, the CDR3 is TGTGCCAGCAGCTTATGGGCTAGCGCGTACAATGAGCAGTTCTTC. It translates to CASSLWASAYNEQFF.

The rearrangement joins TRBV28 to TRBJ2-1; D may be TRBD1 (5 bases). Trimming removed 6 bases from V and 8 bases from J, with 17 bases in between. CDR1 is MDHEN and CDR2 is SYDVKM in the germline V gene. The CDR3 is 14 residues long. The CDR3 DNA follows: TGTGCCAGCAGGGGCCAGGGCAGTGGTCATGAGCAGTTCTTC. Translated, it gives CASRGQGSGHEQFF.

This clonotype has ten or more counts. The chain is built from TRBV7-2 and TRBJ2-7, with 7 positions matching TRBD2. J was trimmed by 6 bases and V by 5 bases; bases with no gene match: 10. Germline assignment: CDR1 SGHTA and CDR2 FQGNSA. The CDR3 sequence is 14 residues long. The CDR3 spells CASSPAGSRREQYV. DNA for the CDR3: TGTGCCAGCAGCCCAGCGGGGAGCAGGCGCGAGCAGTACGTC.

The chain links TRBV11-2 to TRBJ2-1, with D perhaps TRBD2 (6 bases). The CDR3 has 15 residues. The germline gives CDR1 SGHAT, CDR2 FQNNGV. Trimming pared 5 bases from V and 3 bases from J, leaving 14 bases between. CDR3 amino acids: CASSNRLGGYNEQFF. In DNA, the CDR3 is TGTGCCAGCAGCAATCGACTAGGAGGCTACAATGAGCAGTTCTTC.

CDR3 DNA: TGTGCCAGCGGTTCACTGCCTGGCTATGGCTACACCTTC. Translating gives CASGSLPGYGYTF. The chain is built from TRBV6-1 and TRBJ1-2, with D hard to call. Germline V gives CDR1 MNHNS, CDR2 SASEGT. The CDR3 has 13 residues. The V gene lost 8 bases and the J gene lost 4 bases, with 14 bases spanning the gap.

This clonotype was seen a handful of times. V is TRBV6-2 or TRBV6-3 and J is TRBJ2-1, with 7 bases fitting TRBD2. The CDR3 sequence is 14 residues long. Germline V CDR1 and CDR2: MNHEY, SVGEGT. The ends lost 8 bases at V and 6 bases at J; junction bases unmatched: 10. The CDR3 protein is CASASTGGTNEQFF. The CDR3 coding sequence is TGTGCCAGCGCCTCGACGGGAGGAACCAATGAGCAGTTCTTC.

DNA for the CDR3: TGTGCCAGCAGCTTACTCTCGCACGCCTCTTACACAGATACGCAGTATTTT. Protein sequence: CASSLLSHASYTDTQYF. V is TRBV5-6 and J is TRBJ2-3, with D unclear. This CDR3 contains 17 residues. CDR1 is SGHDT, CDR2 YYEEEE, per germline. Trimming cost V 2 bases and J 2 bases, with 18 bases left between them.

This chain uses TRBV7-6 with TRBJ2-7; 7 bases agree with TRBD1. J gave up 2 bases and V 3 bases, and 7 bases lay outside the gene matches. The CDR3 extends over 15 amino acids. Per the germline V gene, CDR1 is SGHVS and CDR2 is FNYEAQ. CDR3 in DNA: TGTGCCAGCAGCTTCTTGGCGGACAGGACCTACGAGCAGTACTTC. It is translated as CASSFLADRTYEQYF.

J is TRBJ2-1 and V is TRBV6-5; 10 bases align to TRBD2. The CDR3 sequence is 15 residues long. Per the germline V gene, CDR1 is MNHEY and CDR2 is SVGAGI. V was clipped by 2 bases and J by 3 bases; unmatched bases: 1. CDR3 in DNA: TGTGCCAGCAGTTACCGGACTAGCGGCTACAATGAGCAGTTCTTC. Residues: CASSYRTSGYNEQFF.

The chain has TRBV6-1 and TRBJ2-1; TRBD2 agrees at 12 bases. The V gene end was trimmed by 6 bases and the J gene end by 12 bases; junction bases not matched to a gene: 12. CDR3 length equals 15 residues. Germline CDR1 MNHNS, CDR2 SASEGT. The CDR3 loop is CASRFETSGGRRQFF. CDR3 nucleotide sequence: TGTGCCAGCAGATTCGAGACTAGCGGGGGACGGAGGCAGTTCTTC.

The chain has TRBV4-3 and TRBJ1-1; TRBD1 matches at 10 bases. Germline values: CDR1 LGHNA, CDR2 YSLEER. Trimming removed 2 bases from V and 4 bases from J; junction bases left unmatched: 7. The CDR3 length is 16 residues. The CDR3 sequence is CASSQRRGQGITEAFF. The CDR3 coding sequence is TGCGCCAGCAGCCAAAGGAGGGGACAGGGGATCACTGAAGCTTTCTTT.

This sequence joins TRBV15 and TRBJ1-2; unclear D gene. V was pared by 1 base and J by 0 bases, with 6 bases between. Germline-derived CDR1 and CDR2 are LNHNV and YYDKDF (reference sequence). The CDR3 runs 14 residues. This CDR3 reads CATSRVDPNYGYTF. In nucleotides, the CDR3 is TGTGCCACCAGCAGAGTTGATCCTAACTATGGCTACACCTTC.